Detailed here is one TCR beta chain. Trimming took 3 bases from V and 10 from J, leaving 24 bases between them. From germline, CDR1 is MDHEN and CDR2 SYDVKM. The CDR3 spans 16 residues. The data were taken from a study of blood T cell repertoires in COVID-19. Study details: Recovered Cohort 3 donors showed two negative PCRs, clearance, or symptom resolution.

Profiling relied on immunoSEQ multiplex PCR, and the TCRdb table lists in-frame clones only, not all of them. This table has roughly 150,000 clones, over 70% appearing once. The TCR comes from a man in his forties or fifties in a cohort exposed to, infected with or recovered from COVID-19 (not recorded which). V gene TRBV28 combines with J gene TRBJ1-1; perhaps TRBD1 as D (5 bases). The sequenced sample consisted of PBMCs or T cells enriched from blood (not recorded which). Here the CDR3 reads CASSFPTGQGGGRAFF. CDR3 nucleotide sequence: TGTGCCAGCAGTTTTCCCACGGGGCAGGGCGGGGGGAGAGCTTTCTTT.